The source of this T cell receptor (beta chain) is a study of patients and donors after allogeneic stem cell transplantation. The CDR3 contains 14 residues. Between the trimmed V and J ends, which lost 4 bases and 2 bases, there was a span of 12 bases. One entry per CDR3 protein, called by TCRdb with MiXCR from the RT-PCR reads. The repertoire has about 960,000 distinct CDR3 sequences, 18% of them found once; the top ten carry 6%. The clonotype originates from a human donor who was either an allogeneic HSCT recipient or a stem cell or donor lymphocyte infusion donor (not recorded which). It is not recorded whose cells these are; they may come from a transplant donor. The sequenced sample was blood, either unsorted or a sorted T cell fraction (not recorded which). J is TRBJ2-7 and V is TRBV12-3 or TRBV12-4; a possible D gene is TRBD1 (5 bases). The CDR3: CASSSHRPPYEQYF. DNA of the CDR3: TGTGCCAGCAGTTCGCACAGGCCCCCCTACGAGCAGTACTTC.